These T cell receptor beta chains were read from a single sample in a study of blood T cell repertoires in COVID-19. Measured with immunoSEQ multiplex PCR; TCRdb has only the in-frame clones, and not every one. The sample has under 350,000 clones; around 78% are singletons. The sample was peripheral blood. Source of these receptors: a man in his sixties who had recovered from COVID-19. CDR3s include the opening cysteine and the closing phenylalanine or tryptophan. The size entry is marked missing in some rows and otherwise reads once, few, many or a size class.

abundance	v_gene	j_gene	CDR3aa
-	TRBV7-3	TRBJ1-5	CASSPRREGGNQPQHF
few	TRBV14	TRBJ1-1	CASSQNRANTEAFF
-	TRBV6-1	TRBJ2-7	CASSESGNEQYF
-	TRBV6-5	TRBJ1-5	CASSSYSSNQPQHF
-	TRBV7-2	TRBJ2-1	CASRRQGQGSSYNEQFF
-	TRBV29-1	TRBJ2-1	CSGSTLAGVNEQFF
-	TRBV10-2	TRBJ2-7	CASRGQVRSSYEQYF
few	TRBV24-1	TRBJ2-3	CATSDPSPSGGGTDTQYF
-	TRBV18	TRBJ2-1	CASSINNEQFF
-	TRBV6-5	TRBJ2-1	CASSYKTAYNEQFF
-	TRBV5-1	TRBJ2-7	CASSFPGYEQYF
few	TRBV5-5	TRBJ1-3	CASSLGRGYGNTIYF
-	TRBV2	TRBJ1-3	CASSETGTGNTIYF
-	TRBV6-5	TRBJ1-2	CASSLSGSGGHGYTF
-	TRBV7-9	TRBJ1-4	CASSPQQGIGTTNEKLFF
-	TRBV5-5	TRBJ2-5	CASSRDRGETQYF
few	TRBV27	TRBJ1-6	CASSVQGVPRSPLHF
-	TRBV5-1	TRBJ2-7	CASSLVSSGRREQYF
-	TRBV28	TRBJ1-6	CASSSTGTGGSPLHF
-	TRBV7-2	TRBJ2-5	CASSLQGGGPAQYF
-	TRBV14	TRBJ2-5	CASSQLLRGIETQYF
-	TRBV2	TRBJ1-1	CASSTSVDTEAFF
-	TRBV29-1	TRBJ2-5	CSVEIPGRGRETQYF
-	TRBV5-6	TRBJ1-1	CASSTGTAAFF
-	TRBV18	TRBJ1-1	CASSPPTGTGRNTEAFF
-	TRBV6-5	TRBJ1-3	CASRYSGDIGHTIYF
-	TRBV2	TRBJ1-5	CASSEGGQGDQPQHF
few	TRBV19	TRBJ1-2	CASSIDTQGSEGYTF
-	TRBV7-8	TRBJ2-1	CASSLVFAEQFF
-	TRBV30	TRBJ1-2	CAWSGKQGFGGYTF
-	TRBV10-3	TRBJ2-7	CAISDGSGSNYEQYF
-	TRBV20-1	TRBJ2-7	CSAADRQQYF
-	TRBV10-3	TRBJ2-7	CAISKPGQEQYF
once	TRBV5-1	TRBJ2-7	CASSIDRPYEQYF
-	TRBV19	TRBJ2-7	CASSARDRAGEQYF
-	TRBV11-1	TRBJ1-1	CASSFNGAVNTEAFF
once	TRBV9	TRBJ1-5	CASSVGGAGNQPQHF
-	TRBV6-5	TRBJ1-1	CASSLGAGTPEAFF
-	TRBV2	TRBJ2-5	CASSPDRDRRGGQETQYF
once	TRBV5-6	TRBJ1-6	CASSWPGAGVASPLHF
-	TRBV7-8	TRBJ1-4	CASARDTATNEKLFF
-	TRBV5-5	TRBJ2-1	CASNSPGLAGGSYNEQFF
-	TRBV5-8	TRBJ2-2	CASSKGDFGLGELFF
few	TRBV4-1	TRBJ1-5	CASSQDAGSNQPQHF
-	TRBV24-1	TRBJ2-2	CATSDPAGQGGTGELFF
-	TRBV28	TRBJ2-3	CATSGGTDTQYF
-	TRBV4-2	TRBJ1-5	CASSQGGQGEQPQHF
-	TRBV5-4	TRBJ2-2	CASSSGLAGSTGELFF
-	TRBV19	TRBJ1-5	CASSIAGINQPQHF
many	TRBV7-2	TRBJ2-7	CASSPRPGQGSSYEQYF
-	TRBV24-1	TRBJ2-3	CATRDTNTQYF
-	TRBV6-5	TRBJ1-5	CASTGLINQPQHF
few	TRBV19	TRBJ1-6	CASSRTQGNSPLHF
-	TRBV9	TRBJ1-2	CASSVVASASYGYTF